The sequence of this T cell receptor (beta chain) was determined in a study of blood T cells in healthy people across ages. Germline CDR1 MNHEY, CDR2 SVGAGI. V was shortened by 0 bases and J by 6 bases, with 12 bases between the two germline ends. This CDR3 has 14 residues. The draw of peripheral blood yielded roughly 10 milliliters from each donor. Total RNA amounts of at least 5.5 micrograms were extracted per sample. Together with a sample-barcoded 5' primer, a J-beta primer mix was included in a second PCR lasting about 7 to 11 cycles. TCRdb analysed the 5' RACE reads with MiXCR anew, one entry per CDR3 protein. Of roughly 500,000 distinct CDR3 sequences listed, 24% are singletons. The sample was also reused in another study, on T cells of mothers and their children.

The rearrangement joins TRBV6-5 to TRBJ2-7; no firm D call. This receptor was taken from a boy aged 5 to 17 in good health. The sequencing sample was made of blood. The CDR3 DNA is TGTGCCAGCAGTTACTCGGCAATATCGGGCGAGCAGTACTTC. Amino acids: CASSYSAISGEQYF.